The 16 T cell receptor beta chains below all came from one sample that was sequenced in a study of T cell clonality in common variable immunodeficiency. TCRdb keeps only in-frame clones here, not all; method: immunoSEQ multiplex PCR. The sample was found to contain over 50,000 clones, and every one recurs. Sequencing input: peripheral blood mononuclear cells. Receptor source: a person aged 18 to 70 in good health.

This clone turned up a few times. Partial CDR3 DNA: TGTGCCAGCTCACCAACTAGCGAGAACACCGGGGAG. Its translation: CASSPTSENTGE. The full CDR3 protein reads CASSPTSENTGELFF. J is TRBJ2-2 and V is TRBV18; 7 bases line up with TRBD2. Sequencing ends 3 residues short of the CDR3 end; the germline J gene provides the rest. This CDR3 comprises 15 residues. J lost 1 base, V lost 2 bases, and 1 base had no gene match. Germline V CDR1 and CDR2: KGHSH, LQKENI.

As to this clone: The read ends 3 residues before the CDR3 terminus; that terminus is restored from the germline J gene. The chain joins TRBV7-8 to TRBJ2-2, with a possible D match to TRBD1 (5 bases). CDR1 and CDR2 from the germline V gene are SGHVS and FQNEAQ. V dropped 6 bases and J dropped 2 bases, with 16 bases sitting between them. The CDR3 covers 16 residues. Incomplete CDR3 DNA: TGTGCCAGCAGTGTGAAGGGGCCCCTTAACACCGGGGAG. The encoded protein is CASSVKGPLNTGE. Given in full, the CDR3 is CASSVKGPLNTGELFF.

This clone was observed a handful of times. With the read ending 3 residues before the CDR3 end, the germline J gene is used to fill in that end. V usage is TRBV7-6 and J usage is TRBJ2-7, with 10 nucleotides matching TRBD2. CDR3 length: 15 residues. From germline, CDR1 is SGHVS and CDR2 FNYEAQ. The trim removed 5 bases at V and 4 bases at J, leaving 8 bases unmatched. This CDR3 is CASSLGSSGSYEQYF. The sequenced part of the CDR3 DNA is TGTGCCAGCAGCCTTGGGTCTAGCGGGAGTTACGAG.

This clone was recorded at least ten times. The read ends 3 residues shy of where the CDR3 ends; the end is completed using the germline J gene. The V and J genes are TRBV7-9 and TRBJ2-2; D uncertain. The CDR3 extends over 15 amino acids. V lost 2 bases and J lost 0, with 7 bases in between. Germline CDR1 SEHNR, CDR2 FQNEAQ (reference sequence). The sequenced part of the CDR3 DNA is TGTGCCAGCAGCTTACTAAAGCCGAACACCGGGGAG. It specifies CASSLLKPNTGE. The CDR3, in full, reads CASSLLKPNTGELFF. Looking up the rest from reference TRBV7-9 and TRBJ2-2 gives the full variable domain: DTGVSQNPRHKITKRGQNVTFRCDPISEHNRLYWYRQTLGQGPEFLTYFQNEAQLEKSRLLSDRFSAERPKGSFSTLEIQRTEQGDSAMYLCASSLLKPNTGELFFGEGSRLTVL.

This clone was detected ten times or more. The sequenced fragment ends 3 residues before the CDR3 boundary, so the rest is inferred from the germline J gene. The chain joins TRBV7-3 to TRBJ1-1; weak D call: TRBD1 (6 bases). The CDR3 totals 15 residues. The V gene lost 4 bases and the J gene lost 1 base, with 13 bases spanning the gap. From germline, CDR1 is SGHTA and CDR2 FQGTGA. The CDR3 is CASSSESTGNTEAFF. The part of the CDR3 DNA that was read is TGTGCCAGCAGCTCAGAATCGACAGGGAACACTGAA.

Comments on this clone: A much more abundant neighbour one base away suggests this may be a read error. Read coverage stops 3 residues before the CDR3 terminus; the germline J gene supplies the remainder. The chain combines TRBV30 with TRBJ2-3; 11 bases map to TRBD2. CDR1 and CDR2 from the germline V gene are GTSNPN and SVGIG (reference sequence). V trimming: 7 bases; J trimming: 2 bases; junction bases outside the gene matches: 11. The CDR3 is 16 residues long. The CDR3 loop is CASIPRLAGFTDTQYF. Partial CDR3 DNA: TGTGCCTCGATCCCGAGACTAGCGGGGTTCACAGATACG.

The table lists this clone with many counts. The read ends 3 residues shy of where the CDR3 ends; the end is completed using the germline J gene. This rearrangement joins TRBV5-6 to TRBJ2-7; 10 bases map to TRBD2. The germline gives CDR1 SGHDT, CDR2 YYEEEE. There are 14 residues in the CDR3. J was trimmed by 4 bases and V by 3 bases; bases with no gene match: 4. The CDR3 DNA, read in part, is TGTGCCAGCAGCTCCCTTAGCGGGAGGTACGAG. Residues: CASSSLSGRYE. The entire CDR3 protein reads CASSSLSGRYEQYF.

This clone was counted many times. Read data end 3 residues before the CDR3 end; the end is taken from the germline J gene. V usage is TRBV20-1 and J usage is TRBJ2-1, with 10 bases matching TRBD2. Trimming cost V 6 bases and J 6 bases; bases outside gene matches: 11. The CDR3 contains 15 residues. Germline V gene sequence: CDR1 DFQATT, CDR2 SNEGSKA (reference sequence). The CDR3 DNA, read in part, is TGCAGTGCAACGTCTAGCGGGAGTCTTAGCAATGAG. It specifies CSATSSGSLSNE. The entire CDR3 is CSATSSGSLSNEQFF.

This clone appeared a few times. Read data end 3 residues before the CDR3 end; the end is taken from the germline J gene. The rearrangement joins TRBV20-1 to TRBJ1-6, with D possibly matching TRBD1 (6 bases). The CDR3 contains 13 residues. Germline CDR1 reads DFQATT; CDR2 reads SNEGSKA (reference sequence). The V end was cut by 0 bases, the J end by 12 bases, with 12 bases between. CDR3 region: CSARDSGGGPLHF. The DNA read from the CDR3 is TGCAGTGCTAGAGACTCGGGAGGGGGACCC.

This clone was recorded a few times. The CDR3 goes on 3 residues after the read ends, and that part is filled in from the germline J gene. The chain joins TRBV11-3 to TRBJ1-3, with D tentatively TRBD1 (6 bases). Germline CDR1 and CDR2: SGHNT and YENEEA. The V gene lost 5 bases and the J gene lost 0 bases, with 11 bases spanning the gap. The CDR3 runs 15 residues. The sequenced part of the CDR3 DNA is TGTGCCAGCAGCCCGGACAGCCTCTCTGGAAACACC. Translation: CASSPDSLSGNT. The complete CDR3 sequence is CASSPDSLSGNTIYF.

This clone was counted many times. The observed sequence ends 3 residues before the CDR3 terminus, with the missing tail filled in from the germline J gene. The chain is built from TRBV19 and TRBJ2-3; D unresolved. CDR1 and CDR2 (germline): LNHDA, SQIVND (reference sequence). The V gene lost 3 bases and the J gene lost 1 base, with 11 bases spanning the gap. The CDR3 has 15 residues. The covered CDR3 bases are TGTGCCAGTAGTATGAAGTCGGTAGGCACAGATACG. It specifies CASSMKSVGTDT. The complete CDR3 protein is CASSMKSVGTDTQYF.

This clone was observed a few times. This may stem from a read error, because a much larger clone lies one nucleotide away. The CDR3 end is not reached by the read, which stops 3 residues before it; the germline J gene fills it in. V and J are TRBV7-9 and TRBJ2-2, with TRBD1 identical over 9 bases. The germline V gene has CDR1 SEHNR and CDR2 FQNEAQ (reference sequence). CDR3 length equals 15 residues. The covered CDR3 bases are TGTGCCAGCAGCTCTTCGGGACAGGGTAGTGAAAAG. This gives the protein CASSSSGQGSEK. The entire CDR3 protein reads CASSSSGQGSEKLFF.

This clone was recorded at least ten times. The missing CDR3 end, 3 residues past where the read stops, is filled in from the germline J gene. V usage is TRBV30 and J usage is TRBJ2-5; 11 bases fit TRBD2. Germline CDR1 is GTSNPN and CDR2 is SVGIG (reference sequence). V gave up 1 base and J gave up 4 bases; unmatched junction bases: 8. This CDR3 is 16 amino acids long. The CDR3 bases that were read are TGTGCCTGGAGTGCGGGACTAGCGGTAGGGGGAGAGACC. This translates into CAWSAGLAVGGET. The whole CDR3 sequence reads CAWSAGLAVGGETQYF.

This clone was counted many times. The read ends 3 residues before the CDR3 terminus; that terminus is restored from the germline J gene. The chain employs TRBV6-2 or TRBV6-3 and TRBJ2-1; tentatively, D is TRBD2 (7 bases). This CDR3 is built from 16 residues. Germline CDR1 MNHEY, CDR2 SVGEGT. The ends were cut back, 7 bases at V and 4 bases at J, with 20 bases in the middle. The CDR3 sequence is CASKGEGTTIYNEQFF. The part of the CDR3 DNA that was read is TGTGCCAGCAAGGGGGAGGGGACTACGATTTACAATGAG.

This clone was observed many times. The read comes to an end 3 residues before the CDR3 does, leaving the germline J gene to fill in the end. The rearrangement joins TRBV10-3 to TRBJ2-1; 7 bases line up with TRBD2. The CDR3 runs 16 residues. J lost 3 bases, V lost 4 bases, and 9 bases had no gene match. Germline values: CDR1 ENHRY, CDR2 SYGVKD. The part of the CDR3 DNA that was read is TGTGCCATCAGTGGTCGGGCTAGCGGAAGCTACAATGAG. As protein: CAISGRASGSYNE. The whole CDR3 sequence is CAISGRASGSYNEQFF.

This clone was seen many times. The sequenced fragment ends 3 residues before the CDR3 boundary, so the rest is inferred from the germline J gene. V gene TRBV30 combines with J gene TRBJ2-1; TRBD1 matches 8 bases. CDR3 size: 13 residues. J gave up 9 bases and V 5 bases, and 9 bases lay outside the gene matches. Germline CDR1 GTSNPN, CDR2 SVGIG (reference sequence). CDR3 DNA, as far as it was read: TGTGCCTGGGGACAGGGTGGTGGGGGTGAG. Translating it yields CAWGQGGGGE. The complete CDR3 reads CAWGQGGGGEQFF. The whole variable domain, remainder taken from reference TRBV30 and TRBJ2-1, is SQTIHQWPATLVQPVGSPLSLECTVEGTSNPNLYWYRQAAGRGLQLLFYSVGIGQISSEVPQNLSASRPQDRQFILSSKKLLLSDSGFYLCAWGQGGGGEQFFGPGTRLTVL.